A single sample gave rise to the 9 T cell receptor beta chains below, sequenced in a study of early T cells in non-severe SARS-CoV-2 infection. TCRdb re-called the 5' RACE reads with MiXCR, one entry per CDR3 protein. This sample has about 58,000 distinct CDR3 sequences; around 12% occur once, and the top ten carry roughly 3.4%. Sequencing was performed on whole blood. The source is an adult who was a healthcare worker with PCR-confirmed SARS-CoV-2 infection or an uninfected control (not recorded which).

This sequence joins TRBV7-3 and TRBJ2-1; 7 bases map to TRBD2. There are 16 residues in the CDR3. Germline CDR1 SGHTA, CDR2 FQGTGA. V lost 4 bases and J lost 2; bases outside the gene matches: 8. The CDR3 DNA reads TGTGCCAGCAGCTCCCGGGCGGGAGTAACCTACAATGAGCAGTTCTTC. Amino acid sequence: CASSSRAGVTYNEQFF.

The rearrangement links TRBV28 to TRBJ2-6; D is unresolved. Germline V CDR1 and CDR2: MDHEN, SYDVKM. The CDR3 runs 17 residues. V dropped 4 bases and J dropped 0 bases, with 13 bases sitting between them. CDR3 nucleotides: TGTGCCAGCAGTTACCAGGACGGAAGCTCTGGGGCCAACGTCCTGACTTTC. This sequence encodes CASSYQDGSSGANVLTF.

This clonotype was seen a handful of times. This chain joins TRBV5-6 and TRBJ2-5; TRBD2 matches at 7 bases. CDR3 length equals 15 residues. V dropped 2 bases and J dropped 3; count of bases not matched to a gene: 7. The germline V gene encodes CDR1 SGHDT and CDR2 YYEEEE. CDR3 nucleotides: TGTGCCAGCAGCTTTCCCGGTCTAGCGGAAGAGACCCAGTACTTC. It codes for CASSFPGLAEETQYF.

This clonotype was recorded a few times. The chain combines TRBV29-1 with TRBJ1-1, with 8 positions matching TRBD1. This CDR3 has 13 residues. With 3 bases clipped from V and 8 bases from J, the junction kept 8 bases outside the gene matches. Germline V gene data show CDR1 as SQVTM and CDR2 as ANQGSEA. The CDR3 protein is CSVDSAGGKEAFF. As DNA, the CDR3 is TGCAGCGTTGACTCTGCAGGGGGCAAGGAAGCTTTCTTT.

In its sample, this clonotype was seen many times. The chain recombines TRBV7-2 with TRBJ2-7; possibly TRBD1 for D (6 bases). Germline V lookup: CDR1 SGHTA, CDR2 FQGNSA. This CDR3 region has 13 residues. V dropped 2 bases and J dropped 3 bases, with 8 bases sitting between them. The CDR3 DNA reads TGTGCCAGCAGCTTAAACAGGGACTACGAGCAGTACTTC. Encoded protein: CASSLNRDYEQYF.

This clonotype occurred many times. V is TRBV20-1 and J is TRBJ2-3; perhaps TRBD2 as D (6 bases). This CDR3 comprises 17 residues. The germline CDR1 and CDR2 sequences are DFQATT and SNEGSKA (reference sequence). V was shortened by 0 bases and J by 1 base, with 17 bases between the two germline ends. The chain's CDR3 is CSARDPRTGAGTDTQYF. In nucleotides, the CDR3 is TGCAGTGCTAGAGATCCTAGGACGGGAGCGGGCACAGATACGCAGTATTTT.

CDR3 bases: TGCGCCAGCAGCCTACGGGACATCGCTAGCACAGATACGCAGTATTTT. It translates to CASSLRDIASTDTQYF. The J gene is TRBJ2-3, the V gene TRBV5-1, with D tentatively TRBD1 (6 bases). Germline values: CDR1 SGHRS, CDR2 YFSETQ. The CDR3 consists of 16 residues. The germline V and J ends were trimmed by 4 bases and 0 bases, with 15 bases remaining between them.

The sample holds a few counts of this clonotype. The gene calls are TRBV20-1 and TRBJ1-2; 7 nucleotides align to TRBD1. Trimming cost V 5 bases and J 2 bases; bases outside gene matches: 2. Germline V gene data show CDR1 as DFQATT and CDR2 as SNEGSKA (reference sequence). There are 12 residues in the CDR3. The CDR3 region is CSAWDSNYGYTF. In nucleotides, the CDR3 is TGCAGTGCTTGGGACAGCAACTATGGCTACACCTTC.

This clonotype showed up just a few times. The chain links TRBV18 to TRBJ2-2, with D possibly matching TRBD2 (6 bases). Germline CDR1 is KGHSH and CDR2 is LQKENI. Trimming removed 3 bases from V and 1 base from J, with 9 bases in between. The CDR3 covers 15 residues. The CDR3 region has the DNA TGTGCCAGCTCACCGACGGAGGGGAACACCGGGGAGCTGTTTTTT. Protein: CASSPTEGNTGELFF.